Following are 18 T cell receptor beta chains from one sample sequenced in a study of shared clonotypes between healthy human individuals (dated by TCRdb to 2018 to 2021). Library creation used the immunoSEQ multiplex PCR assay. TCRdb took this table from immuneACCESS and kept in-frame rearrangements with V and J called. Such tables lack part of the clones; where checked against another copy, unresolved V genes explain under half of the gap, and the rest is unexplained. Here the sample has millions of clones; approximately 92% occur a single time. Roughly 0.15% of the sample is in the top ten clones. Material for sequencing was naive CD4+ T cells sorted from blood. Sample cell subset or site, as interpreted from the label and publication: CD45RA+ positively selected. All receptors come from a man younger than 35 in good health.

The rearrangement joins TRBV11-2 to TRBJ2-7; D is undetermined. The V gene lost 3 bases and the J gene lost 0 bases, with 9 bases spanning the gap. Germline loops: CDR1 SGHAT, CDR2 FQNNGV. The CDR3 runs 14 residues. Written as DNA, the CDR3 is TGTGCCAGCAGCTTTACGGATTTCTCCTACGAGCAGTACTTC. It specifies CASSFTDFSYEQYF.

The rearrangement links TRBV5-1 to TRBJ2-3, with D perhaps matching TRBD2 (7 bases). Per germline, CDR1 SGHRS and CDR2 YFSETQ. This CDR3 spans 17 amino acids. Trimming removed 0 bases at V and 3 bases at J, with 17 bases between. CDR3 sequence (DNA): TGCGCCAGCAGCTTGGCCTTCGAGGGGGGGCGAACAGATACGCAGTATTTT. This encodes CASSLAFEGGRTDTQYF.

The genes are TRBV27 and TRBJ2-5, with 9 bases aligning to TRBD1. Germline CDR1 MNHEY, CDR2 SMNVEV (reference sequence). The V and J ends lost 5 bases and 5 bases, in that order; junction bases with no gene match: 9. This CDR3 has 15 amino acids. In DNA form, the CDR3 reads TGTGCCAGCAGTGCCCTGGACAGGGGCGGTGAGACCCAGTACTTC. It codes for CASSALDRGGETQYF.

The count of this clone is one. This chain links TRBV19 with TRBJ1-5; tentatively, D is TRBD1 (6 bases). V lost 3 bases, J lost 1 base, and 16 bases lay in between. Germline V gene data show CDR1 as LNHDA and CDR2 as SQIVND (reference sequence). The CDR3 consists of 17 residues. CDR3 amino acids: CASSMAPSTGSNQPQHF. The CDR3 DNA is TGTGCCAGTAGTATGGCCCCTTCGACAGGAAGCAATCAGCCCCAGCATTTT.

The chain is built from TRBV11-2 and TRBJ1-4; 7 nucleotides agree with TRBD1. The CDR3 runs 14 residues. V gave up 4 bases and J gave up 7 bases; unmatched junction bases: 6. Germline V gene data show CDR1 as SGHAT and CDR2 as FQNNGV. The CDR3 loop is CASSSRGVSEKLFF. CDR3 sequence (DNA): TGTGCCAGCAGCTCCAGGGGGGTTAGTGAAAAACTGTTTTTT.

This clone was recorded a few times. This chain uses TRBV2 with TRBJ1-1; D remains unclear. V was clipped by 7 bases and J by 3 bases, with 9 bases between them. Germline CDR1 reads SNHLY; CDR2 reads FYNNEI. This CDR3 spans 12 amino acids. CDR3 protein: CASMRVDTEAFF. The CDR3 DNA reads TGTGCCAGCATGAGGGTGGACACTGAAGCTTTCTTT.

The chain employs TRBV28 and TRBJ1-5; TRBD1 aligns across 9 bases. Germline V CDR1 and CDR2: MDHEN, SYDVKM. J was trimmed by 4 bases and V by 5 bases; bases with no gene match: 3. CDR3 length equals 14 residues. The CDR3 protein is CASSGQGTNQPQHF. DNA of the CDR3: TGTGCCAGCAGTGGACAGGGGACGAATCAGCCCCAGCATTTT.

The CDR3 sequence is CAIIPRDSVSYEQYF. CDR3 DNA sequence: TGTGCCATCATCCCCCGGGACAGCGTCTCCTACGAGCAGTACTTC. The J gene is TRBJ2-7, the V gene TRBV10-3; 7 bases line up with TRBD1. Trimming cost V 7 bases and J 0 bases; bases outside gene matches: 9. Germline CDR1 ENHRY, CDR2 SYGVKD. This CDR3 region has 15 residues.

This clone occurred a few times. Different DNA sequences within this sample yield the same CDR3. This CDR3 is CASSLEGGSNSPLHF. DNA for the CDR3: TGCGCCAGCAGCTTGGAAGGGGGAAGTAATTCACCCCTCCACTTT. The chain recombines TRBV5-1 with TRBJ1-6; possibly TRBD1 for D (6 bases). This CDR3 region has 15 residues. Trimming took 0 bases from V and 6 from J, leaving 10 bases between them. From germline, CDR1 is SGHRS and CDR2 YFSETQ.

V is TRBV5-4 and J is TRBJ1-5; 7 positions match TRBD1. Trimming at V came to 4 bases and at J to 6 bases, leaving 7 bases not matched to a gene. The CDR3 length is 14 residues. The germline gives CDR1 SGHNT, CDR2 YYREEE (reference sequence). CDR3 residues: CASSRTGVGQPQHF. The DNA of the CDR3 is TGTGCCAGCAGCCGTACAGGGGTCGGTCAGCCCCAGCATTTT.

The chain couples TRBV19 to TRBJ1-6; TRBD1 might be the D (6 bases). This CDR3 comprises 14 residues. CDR1 is LNHDA, CDR2 SQIVND, per germline (reference sequence). V was clipped by 3 bases and J by 10 bases, with 13 bases between them. The CDR3 DNA follows: TGTGCCAGTAGTATTCCAGGGGAAGGCTCACCCCTCCACTTT. Amino acids: CASSIPGEGSPLHF. Complete variable domain (other parts from reference TRBV19 and TRBJ1-6): DGGITQSPKYLFRKEGQNVTLSCEQNLNHDAMYWYRQDPGQGLRLIYYSQIVNDFQKGDIAEGYSVSREKKESFPLTVTSAQKNPTAFYLCASSIPGEGSPLHFGNGTRLTVT.

The CDR3 spells CASSRDRNGYTF. The CDR3 DNA is TGTGCCAGCTCACGTGACAGGAATGGCTACACCTTC. The chain uses TRBV18 and TRBJ1-2, with D tentatively TRBD1 (6 bases). The CDR3 totals 12 residues. V was clipped by 4 bases and J by 6 bases, with 9 bases between them. Germline assignment: CDR1 KGHSH and CDR2 LQKENI.

The count of this clone is one. The chain joins TRBV5-1 to TRBJ2-7; weak D call: TRBD1 (5 bases). Germline assignment: CDR1 SGHRS and CDR2 YFSETQ. With 0 bases removed from V and 2 bases from J, the gap between germline ends came to 12 bases. This CDR3 has 15 residues. In nucleotides, the CDR3 is TGCGCCAGCAGCTTGGGACAGTCCAGAACCTACGAGCAGTACTTC. Its translation: CASSLGQSRTYEQYF.

The chain couples TRBV27 to TRBJ2-7; 8 nucleotides line up with TRBD1. This CDR3 is built from 15 residues. V dropped 5 bases and J dropped 5; count of bases not matched to a gene: 11. The germline gives CDR1 MNHEY, CDR2 SMNVEV (reference sequence). The CDR3 coding sequence is TGTGCCAGCAGTCCGGACAGGGTATTGGGCCACGAGCAGTACTTC. Translation: CASSPDRVLGHEQYF.

As for this clone: Other DNA variants within this sample encode the same CDR3. The chain recombines TRBV5-4 with TRBJ2-7; 7 bases align to TRBD1. Trimming cost V 4 bases and J 3 bases; bases outside gene matches: 4. The CDR3 consists of 13 residues. CDR1 is SGHNT, CDR2 YYREEE, per germline (reference sequence). The CDR3 loop reads CASSRGQIYEQYF. The CDR3 DNA follows: TGTGCCAGCAGCAGGGGACAGATCTACGAGCAGTACTTC.

The genes are TRBV10-3 and TRBJ1-2, with TRBD1 matching 11 bases. The CDR3 contains 15 residues. The V gene's germline CDR1 is ENHRY and CDR2 SYGVKD. The V and J ends lost 4 bases and 2 bases, in that order; junction bases with no gene match: 3. CDR3 protein: CAISGGQGENYGYTF. In DNA, the CDR3 is TGTGCCATCAGTGGGGGACAGGGGGAGAACTATGGCTACACCTTC.

This clone was counted only a few times. The chain joins TRBV10-3 to TRBJ2-7; 11 bases align to TRBD1. This CDR3 has 14 amino acids. From germline, CDR1 is ENHRY and CDR2 SYGVKD. J was trimmed by 1 base and V by 8 bases; bases with no gene match: 4. The CDR3 loop is CAIGGTGGSYEQYF. CDR3 nucleotides: TGTGCCATCGGTGGGACAGGGGGATCCTACGAGCAGTACTTC.

The rearrangement uses TRBV6-5 and TRBJ2-4; no definite D call. Trimming left V 6 bases short and J 1 base short, with 10 bases between. Germline V gives CDR1 MNHEY, CDR2 SVGAGI. The CDR3 loop spans 14 amino acids. DNA of the CDR3: TGTGCCAGCAGCGACTTAAGGGCCAAAAACATTCAGTACTTC. Translation: CASSDLRAKNIQYF.